These 14 T cell receptor beta chains share one sample of origin, sequenced in a study of a mutant IDH1 vaccine in newly diagnosed glioma. Time point meaning: week 35, safety follow-up. Mutant IDH1 20-mer peptide, at 300 ug, made up each vaccine dose, with topical imiquimod. The repertoire was sequenced with immunoSEQ multiplex PCR; TCRdb's copy has only in-frame clones and lacks some. The sample yields 70,000 or so clones, around 84% seen once. Their recognized antigens are unknown. The sample consisted of PBMCs, taken from a glioma patient whose treatment included an IDH1 peptide vaccine. All receptors come from a man aged 30 to 39 with glioma.

The gene calls are TRBV15 and TRBJ2-1; 13 bases map to TRBD2. CDR1 is LNHNV and CDR2 is YYDKDF in the germline V gene (reference sequence). The CDR3 totals 16 residues. V was pared by 1 base and J by 12 bases, with 9 bases of the junction left unmatched. This chain's CDR3 is CATSRGWTSGGPRQFF. CDR3 nucleotides: TGTGCCACCAGCAGAGGATGGACTAGCGGGGGACCCAGGCAGTTCTTC.

V gene TRBV6-6 combines with J gene TRBJ1-1; D is unresolved. In germline, CDR1 is MNHNY, CDR2 SVGAGI (reference sequence). V lost 0 bases, J lost 0 bases, and 8 bases lay in between. This CDR3 region has 15 residues. In nucleotides, the CDR3 is TGTGCCAGCAGTTACTCGAGGAGAATGAACACTGAAGCTTTCTTT. This encodes CASSYSRRMNTEAFF.

The genes are TRBV5-1 and TRBJ1-6; D is undetermined. The CDR3 totals 17 residues. The V gene's germline CDR1 is SGHRS and CDR2 YFSETQ. Trimming cost V 2 bases and J 9 bases, with 21 bases left between them. CDR3 protein: CASSFWALGERSSPLHF. DNA for the CDR3: TGCGCCAGCAGCTTTTGGGCGCTGGGAGAACGGAGTTCACCCCTCCACTTT.

J is TRBJ2-1 and V is TRBV5-4, with 11 bases aligning to TRBD2. The CDR3 covers 16 residues. The junction had 5 bases not matched to a gene; V was cut back by 4 bases and J by 2 bases. The germline CDR1 and CDR2 sequences are SGHNT and YYREEE (reference sequence). CDR3 sequence: CASSVGSGGAYNEQFF. In nucleotides, the CDR3 is TGTGCCAGCAGCGTGGGTAGCGGGGGGGCCTACAATGAGCAGTTCTTC.

The gene calls are TRBV7-2 and TRBJ1-1; D is uncertain. CDR1 SGHTA and CDR2 FQGNSA come from the germline V gene. V lost 7 bases and J lost 3, with 12 bases in between. The CDR3 is made up of 13 amino acids. The CDR3 region is CASTQTSYTEAFF. CDR3 nucleotide sequence: TGTGCCAGCACCCAGACCAGCTACACTGAAGCTTTCTTT.

This sequence joins TRBV7-8 and TRBJ1-5, with a possible D match to TRBD1 (5 bases). The CDR3 totals 16 residues. With 5 bases removed from V and 3 bases from J, the gap between germline ends came to 17 bases. Looked up from germline, CDR1 is SGHVS and CDR2 is FQNEAQ. This chain's CDR3 is CASSPTWYGANQPQHF. CDR3 coding DNA: TGTGCCAGCAGCCCTACGTGGTACGGGGCCAATCAGCCCCAGCATTTT.

This chain links TRBV11-1 with TRBJ2-5; 9 nucleotides match TRBD2. Germline loops: CDR1 SGHAT, CDR2 FQDESV (reference sequence). J was trimmed by 2 bases and V by 4 bases; bases with no gene match: 5. The CDR3 has 15 residues. CDR3 in amino acids: CASSSPTSGQETQYF. CDR3 nucleotides: TGTGCCAGCAGCTCCCCTACTAGCGGGCAAGAGACCCAGTACTTC.

V is TRBV6-4 and J is TRBJ2-2, with D tentatively TRBD2 (5 bases). Germline lookup yields CDR1 MRHNA and CDR2 SNTAGT. This CDR3 has 13 amino acids. V was clipped by 0 bases and J by 7 bases, with 6 bases between them. CDR3 in DNA: TGTGCCAGCAGTGACTCACGGGGCGGGGAGCTGTTTTTT. This gives the protein CASSDSRGGELFF.

The chain couples TRBV10-3 to TRBJ2-5; D may correspond to TRBD1 or TRBD2 (5 bases each). In germline, CDR1 is ENHRY, CDR2 SYGVKD. V gave up 4 bases and J gave up 5 bases, with 5 bases separating them. This CDR3 comprises 11 residues. CDR3 nucleotides: TGTGCCATCAGTGGGGGGGAGACCCAGTACTTC. This codes for CAISGGETQYF.

This chain uses TRBV2 with TRBJ1-5; perhaps TRBD1 as D (6 bases). Germline V gene lookup returns CDR1 SNHLY and CDR2 FYNNEI. With 3 bases removed from V and 4 bases from J, the gap between germline ends came to 10 bases. The CDR3 sequence is 14 residues long. The CDR3 loop is CASSDVTGNQPQHF. DNA for the CDR3: TGTGCCAGCAGTGATGTAACAGGGAATCAGCCCCAGCATTTT.

This clone was detected once. The V and J genes are TRBV9 and TRBJ1-1; unclear D gene. Trimming removed 0 bases at V and 4 bases at J, with 10 bases between. The CDR3 runs 14 residues. From germline, CDR1 is SGDLS and CDR2 YYNGEE. The DNA for the CDR3 is TGTGCCAGCAGCGTAGGGGCCGGAGCCACTGAAGCTTTCTTT. This sequence encodes CASSVGAGATEAFF. The full variable domain, its missing parts supplied by reference TRBV9 and TRBJ1-1, is DSGVTQTPKHLITATGQRVTLRCSPRSGDLSVYWYQQSLDQGLQFLIQYYNGEERAKGNILERFSAQQFPDLHSELNLSSLELGDSALYFCASSVGAGATEAFFGQGTRLTVV.

About this clone itself: In the same sample, other DNA sequences code for this CDR3. The chain is built from TRBV18 and TRBJ2-1; the match to TRBD2 covers 14 bases. V lost 3 bases, J lost 5 bases, and 0 bases stayed unmatched. This CDR3 comprises 15 residues. Germline CDR1 KGHSH, CDR2 LQKENI. The CDR3 is CASSPGLAGDNEQFF. The DNA of the CDR3 is TGTGCCAGCTCACCGGGACTAGCGGGGGACAATGAGCAGTTCTTC.

V and J are TRBV18 and TRBJ1-1, with unresolved D. Germline lookup yields CDR1 KGHSH and CDR2 LQKENI. The CDR3 totals 15 residues. Trimming stripped 1 base from V and 0 bases from J, with 9 bases between. The chain's CDR3 is CASSPRGSLNTEAFF. The CDR3, as DNA: TGTGCCAGCTCACCACGAGGCAGCCTGAACACTGAAGCTTTCTTT. The full variable domain, its missing parts supplied by reference TRBV18 and TRBJ1-1, is NAGVMQNPRHLVRRRGQEARLRCSPMKGHSHVYWYRQLPEEGLKFMVYLQKENIIDESGMPKERFSAEFPKEGPSILRIQQVVRGDSAAYFCASSPRGSLNTEAFFGQGTRLTVV.

The chain has TRBV5-4 and TRBJ1-2; 7 bases fit TRBD1. V dropped 3 bases and J dropped 8; count of bases not matched to a gene: 13. CDR1 and CDR2 from the germline V gene are SGHNT and YYREEE (reference sequence). This CDR3 has 15 amino acids. CDR3 nucleotides: TGTGCCAGCAGCTCTCCCCGGGACAGAAGTCGAGGCTACACCTTC. The encoded protein is CASSSPRDRSRGYTF.